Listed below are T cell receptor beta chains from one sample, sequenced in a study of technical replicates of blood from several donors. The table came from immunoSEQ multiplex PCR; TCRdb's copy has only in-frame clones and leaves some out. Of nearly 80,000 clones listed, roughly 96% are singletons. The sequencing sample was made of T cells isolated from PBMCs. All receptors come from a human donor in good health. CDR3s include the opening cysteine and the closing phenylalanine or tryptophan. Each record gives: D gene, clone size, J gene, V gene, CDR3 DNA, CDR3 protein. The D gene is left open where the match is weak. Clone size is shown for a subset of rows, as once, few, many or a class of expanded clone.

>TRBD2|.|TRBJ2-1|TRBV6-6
TGTGCCAGCAGTACGCCGGGACTAGAATACAATGAGCAGTTCTTC
CASSTPGLEYNEQFF
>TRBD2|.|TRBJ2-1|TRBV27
TGTGCCAGCAGTCCCGGGACTAGCTACAATGAGCAGTTCTTC
CASSPGTSYNEQFF
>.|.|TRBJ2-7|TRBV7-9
TGTGCCAGCGGGAACGGACAGTCCTACGAGCAGTACTTC
CASGNGQSYEQYF
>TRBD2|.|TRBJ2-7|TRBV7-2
TGTGCCAGCAGCTTTTTGGCTAGCGGGATCTACGAGCAGTACTTC
CASSFLASGIYEQYF
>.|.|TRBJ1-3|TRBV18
TGTGCCAGCTCACGGGAACAGGGAAGCTCTGGAAACACCATATATTTT
CASSREQGSSGNTIYF
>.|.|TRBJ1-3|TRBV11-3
TGTGCCAGCAGCTCCGACTTGCGAAACACCATATATTTT
CASSSDLRNTIYF
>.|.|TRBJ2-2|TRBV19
TGTGCCATCTCCAGGGGCACGAACACCGGGGAGCTGTTTTTT
CAISRGTNTGELFF
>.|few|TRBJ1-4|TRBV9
TGTGCCAGCAGCGTTTCAGGGACAACTAATGAAAAACTGTTTTTT
CASSVSGTTNEKLFF
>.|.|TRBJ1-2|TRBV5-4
TGTGCCAGCAGCTCGCCAATGCGGAGTAACGGCTACACCTTC
CASSSPMRSNGYTF
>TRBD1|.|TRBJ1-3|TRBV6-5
TGTGCCAGCAGTTGGACAGGCCCCCCTGGAAACACCATATATTTT
CASSWTGPPGNTIYF
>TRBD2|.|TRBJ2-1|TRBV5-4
TGTGCCAGCAGACCCGGACTAGCGGGACTTAACAATGAGCAGTTCTTC
CASRPGLAGLNNEQFF
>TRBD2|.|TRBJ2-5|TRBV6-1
TGTGCCGGTGGACTAGCGGGTTACCAAGAGACCCAGTACTTC
CAGGLAGYQETQYF
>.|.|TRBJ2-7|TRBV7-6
TGTGCCAGCAGCTTAAACAGTCAGGCCGAGCAGTACTTC
CASSLNSQAEQYF
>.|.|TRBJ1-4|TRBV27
TGTGCCAGCAGTTTAGGATCGGGGAAACTGTTTTTT
CASSLGSGKLFF
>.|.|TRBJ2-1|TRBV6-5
TGTGCCAGCAGTTACGAAGGGGGCTCCTACAATGAGCAGTTCTTC
CASSYEGGSYNEQFF
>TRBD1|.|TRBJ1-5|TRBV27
TGTGCCAGCAGTAGTCCCGGGACAGGAAAACTTCAGCAGCCCCAGCATTTT
CASSSPGTGKLQQPQHF
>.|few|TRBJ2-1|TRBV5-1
TGCGCCAGCACCCGGACAAACTCCTACAATGAGCAGTTCTTC
CASTRTNSYNEQFF
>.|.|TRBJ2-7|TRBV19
TGTGCCAGTAGTACACAGGGAAACGGCGAGCAGTACTTC
CASSTQGNGEQYF
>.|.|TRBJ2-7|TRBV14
TGTGCCAGCAGCCAAGGCCCCAGGTTTTCGATCCCCTACGAGCAGTACTTC
CASSQGPRFSIPYEQYF
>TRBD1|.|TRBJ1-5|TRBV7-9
TGTGCCAGCAGCACTACTACAGGGGGGAATCAGCCCCAGCATTTT
CASSTTTGGNQPQHF
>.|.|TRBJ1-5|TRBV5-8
TGTGCCAGCAGCTTGGCGGGTACGGGCGGGACCCAGCATTTT
CASSLAGTGGTQHF
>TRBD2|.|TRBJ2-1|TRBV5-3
TGTGCCAGAAGCTTGGGACTAGCGGGAGGGATCTCCTACAATGAGCAGTTCTTC
CARSLGLAGGISYNEQFF
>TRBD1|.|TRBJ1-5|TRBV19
TGTGCCAGTAATCCGGGACAGAATAATCAGCCCCAGCATTTT
CASNPGQNNQPQHF
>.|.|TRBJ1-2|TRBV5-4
TGTGCCAGCAGCTTGGATCTCCGGGAGAACTATGGCTACACCTTC
CASSLDLRENYGYTF
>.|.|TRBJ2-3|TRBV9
TGTGCCAGCAGCGTAGACCAGACAGATACGCAGTATTTT
CASSVDQTDTQYF
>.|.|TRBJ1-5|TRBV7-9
TGTGCCAGCAGCTTACCGAATCAGCCCCAGCATTTT
CASSLPNQPQHF
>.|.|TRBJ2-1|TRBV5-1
TGCGCCAGCAGCTTGGGGTCGGCAGGGTTGGGCAATGAGCAGTTCTTC
CASSLGSAGLGNEQFF
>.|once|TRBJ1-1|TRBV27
TGTGCCAGCAGTTTTCACAGGGTCTTCGTGGGAAACACTGAAGCTTTCTTT
CASSFHRVFVGNTEAFF
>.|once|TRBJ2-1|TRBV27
TGTGCCAGCAGTTTTGGTGGGAGCTCCTACAATGAGCAGTTCTTC
CASSFGGSSYNEQFF
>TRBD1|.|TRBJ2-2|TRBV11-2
TGTGCCAGCAGCTTCCGACGGACAGGGGATGCCGGGGAGCTGTTTTTT
CASSFRRTGDAGELFF
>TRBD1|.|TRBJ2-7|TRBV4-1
TGCGCCAGCAGCCAGAAGCATAAACGGGACAGGGGTAACGACGAGCAGTACTTC
CASSQKHKRDRGNDEQYF
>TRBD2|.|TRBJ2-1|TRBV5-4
TGTGCCAGCAGCTTGACTAGCGGAAACAATGAGCAGTTCTTC
CASSLTSGNNEQFF
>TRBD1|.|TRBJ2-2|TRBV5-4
TGTGCCAGCAGCTCCGGGACAGGAAACACCGGGGAGCTGTTTTTT
CASSSGTGNTGELFF
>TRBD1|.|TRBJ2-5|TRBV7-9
TGTGCCAGCAGCTTGGACAGGGGAAAGGAGACCCAGTACTTC
CASSLDRGKETQYF
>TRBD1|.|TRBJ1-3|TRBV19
TGTGCCAGTAGTATGGGGGACAGGGGGCCGAACACCATATATTTT
CASSMGDRGPNTIYF
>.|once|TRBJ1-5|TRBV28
TGTGCCAGCAGTTTGGGGGGGCTCAGGCAGCCCCAGCATTTT
CASSLGGLRQPQHF
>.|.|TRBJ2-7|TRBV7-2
TGTGCCAGCAGCTTAGCCCTTTGGCAGGGGCCCTACTACGAGCAGTACTTC
CASSLALWQGPYYEQYF
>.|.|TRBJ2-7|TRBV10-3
TGTGCCATCGGTAACGGGGGGCGCGAGCAGTACTTC
CAIGNGGREQYF
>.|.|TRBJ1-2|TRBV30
TGTGCCTGGAGTGTTACATATAACTATGGCTACACCTTC
CAWSVTYNYGYTF
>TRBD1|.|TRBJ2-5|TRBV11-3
TGTGCCAGCAGCAGGACAGGGACTTTAAGGCAAGAGACCCAGTACTTC
CASSRTGTLRQETQYF
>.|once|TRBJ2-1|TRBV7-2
TGTGCCAGCAGCTTAAGGGCAGGGGGGCCCTCCTACAATGAGCAGTTCTTC
CASSLRAGGPSYNEQFF
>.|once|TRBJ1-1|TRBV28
TGTGCCAGCAGTTTGGGGCGGATGAACACTGAAGCTTTCTTT
CASSLGRMNTEAFF
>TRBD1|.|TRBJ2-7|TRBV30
TGTGCCTGGAGTGTCGACAGGGGACACGAGCAGTACTTC
CAWSVDRGHEQYF
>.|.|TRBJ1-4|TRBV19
TGTGCCAGTAGTATTTGGCCCGTCCGGGGGTATGATGAAAAACTGTTTTTT
CASSIWPVRGYDEKLFF
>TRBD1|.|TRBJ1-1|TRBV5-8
TGTGCCAGCAGCTTGGAATATGGGACAGGGAAAATTGGTAACACTGAAGCTTTCTTT
CASSLEYGTGKIGNTEAFF
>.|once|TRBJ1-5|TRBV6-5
TGTGCCAGCAGGGGGCCCAATCAGCCCCAGCATTTT
CASRGPNQPQHF
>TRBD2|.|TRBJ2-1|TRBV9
TGTGCCAGCAGCGTAGGGGTAGCGGGGGCCTACAATGAGCAGTTCTTC
CASSVGVAGAYNEQFF
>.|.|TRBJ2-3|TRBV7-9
TGTGCCAGCAGCTTAGCGGCTCTTCCCGGGGATACGCAGTATTTT
CASSLAALPGDTQYF
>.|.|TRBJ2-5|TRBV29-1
TGCAGCTCCGACAGACAGAAAGAGACCCAGTACTTC
CSSDRQKETQYF